This T cell receptor (beta chain) was captured in a study of T cells after yellow fever vaccination. Trimming removed 10 bases from V and 9 bases from J; junction bases left unmatched: 14. The CDR3 is 15 residues long. Germline V CDR1 and CDR2: LGHDT, YNNKEL (reference sequence). Conversion of TCR transcripts into cDNA relied on 5'RACE template switching, which added a universal primer site and UMIs. MiXCR was run by TCRdb on the 5' RACE reads, yielding one entry per CDR3 protein. In the table there are 500,000 to 650,000 distinct CDR3 sequences, roughly an eighth of which are singletons. This receptor was obtained from a man aged 30-40 years who received the YFV17D yellow fever vaccine. Sequenced material: PBMCs, taken on the day of the yellow fever booster vaccination. This chain joins TRBV3-1 and TRBJ2-1, with 11 nucleotides matching TRBD2. DNA of the CDR3: TGTGCCACCTGCCAGACACTAGCGGGGGTCGGTGAGCAGTTCTTC. Translated, it gives CATCQTLAGVGEQFF.